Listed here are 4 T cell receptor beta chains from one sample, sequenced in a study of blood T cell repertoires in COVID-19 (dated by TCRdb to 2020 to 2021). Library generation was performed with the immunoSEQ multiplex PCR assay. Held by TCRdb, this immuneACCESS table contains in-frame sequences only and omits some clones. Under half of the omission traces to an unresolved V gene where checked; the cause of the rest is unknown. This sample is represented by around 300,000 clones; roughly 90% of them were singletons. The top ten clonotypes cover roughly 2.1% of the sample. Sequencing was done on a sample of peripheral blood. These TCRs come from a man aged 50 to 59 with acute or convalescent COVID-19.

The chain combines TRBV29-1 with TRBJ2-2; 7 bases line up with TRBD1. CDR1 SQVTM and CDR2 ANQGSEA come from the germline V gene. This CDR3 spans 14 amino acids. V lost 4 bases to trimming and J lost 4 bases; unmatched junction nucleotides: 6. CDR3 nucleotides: TGCAGCGTTGGGGGACAGTCAACCACCGGGGAGCTGTTTTTT. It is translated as CSVGGQSTTGELFF.

The chain's CDR3 is CASGPSRGTQYF. CDR3 sequence (DNA): TGTGCTAGCGGGCCATCCCGGGGGACCCAGTACTTC. V usage is TRBV12-5 and J usage is TRBJ2-5; D perhaps matches TRBD2 (5 bases). V gave up 9 bases and J gave up 7 bases, with 15 bases separating them. Looked up from germline, CDR1 is LGHNT and CDR2 is FRNRAP. CDR3 length: 12 residues.

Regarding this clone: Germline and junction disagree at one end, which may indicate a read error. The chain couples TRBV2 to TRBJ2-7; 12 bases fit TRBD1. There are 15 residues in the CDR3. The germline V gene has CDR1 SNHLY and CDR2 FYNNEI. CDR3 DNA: TGTGCCAGCAGTGAAGTGGGCCGGGACAGGGGGCTACGGGGCTTC. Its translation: CASSEVGRDRGLRGF.

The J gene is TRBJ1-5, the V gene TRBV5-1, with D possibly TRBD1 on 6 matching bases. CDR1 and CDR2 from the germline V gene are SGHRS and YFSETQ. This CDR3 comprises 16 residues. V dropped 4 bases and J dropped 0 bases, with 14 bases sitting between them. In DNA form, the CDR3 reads TGCGCCAGCAGCCCACAGGGACCGTATAGCAATCAGCCCCAGCATTTT. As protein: CASSPQGPYSNQPQHF.